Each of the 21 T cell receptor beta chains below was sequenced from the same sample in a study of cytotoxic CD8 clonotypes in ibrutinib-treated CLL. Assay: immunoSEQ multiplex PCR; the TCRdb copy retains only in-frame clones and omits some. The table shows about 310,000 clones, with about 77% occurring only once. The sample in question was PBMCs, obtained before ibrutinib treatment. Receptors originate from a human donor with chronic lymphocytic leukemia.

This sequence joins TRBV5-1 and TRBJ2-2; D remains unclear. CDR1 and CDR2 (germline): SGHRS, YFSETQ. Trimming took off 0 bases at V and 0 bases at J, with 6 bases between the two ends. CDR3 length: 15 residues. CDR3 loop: CASSLDPANTGELFF. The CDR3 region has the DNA TGCGCCAGCAGCTTGGATCCCGCGAACACCGGGGAGCTGTTTTTT. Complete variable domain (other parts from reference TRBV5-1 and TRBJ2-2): KAGVTQTPRYLIKTRGQQVTLSCSPISGHRSVSWYQQTPGQGLQFLFEYFSETQRNKGNFPGRFSGRQFSNSRSEMNVSTLELGDSALYLCASSLDPANTGELFFGEGSRLTVL.

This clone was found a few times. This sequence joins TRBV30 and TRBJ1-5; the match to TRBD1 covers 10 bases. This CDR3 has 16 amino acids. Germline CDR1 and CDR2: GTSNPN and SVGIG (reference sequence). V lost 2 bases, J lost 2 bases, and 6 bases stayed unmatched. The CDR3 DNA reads TGTGCCTGGAGTACAACCGGGACAGGGGGCAATCAGCCCCAGCATTTT. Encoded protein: CAWSTTGTGGNQPQHF.

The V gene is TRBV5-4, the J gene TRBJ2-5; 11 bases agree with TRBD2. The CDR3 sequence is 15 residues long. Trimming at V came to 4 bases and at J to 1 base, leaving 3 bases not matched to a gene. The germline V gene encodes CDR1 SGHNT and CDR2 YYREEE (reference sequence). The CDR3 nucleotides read TGTGCCAGCAGCGGGGGACTAGCGGTCCAAGAGACCCAGTACTTC. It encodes CASSGGLAVQETQYF. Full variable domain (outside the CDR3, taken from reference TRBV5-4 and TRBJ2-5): ETGVTQSPTHLIKTRGQQVTLRCSSQSGHNTVSWYQQALGQGPQFIFQYYREEENGRGNFPPRFSGLQFPNYSSELNVNALELDDSALYLCASSGGLAVQETQYFGPGTRLLVL.

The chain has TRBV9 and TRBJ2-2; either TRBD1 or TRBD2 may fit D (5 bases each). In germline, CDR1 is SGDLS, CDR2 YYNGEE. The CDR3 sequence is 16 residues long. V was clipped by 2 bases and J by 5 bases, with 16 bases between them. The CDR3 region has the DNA TGTGCCAGCAGCGTTTTAAGGGGCGGAGGTACCGGGGAGCTGTTTTTT. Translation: CASSVLRGGGTGELFF.

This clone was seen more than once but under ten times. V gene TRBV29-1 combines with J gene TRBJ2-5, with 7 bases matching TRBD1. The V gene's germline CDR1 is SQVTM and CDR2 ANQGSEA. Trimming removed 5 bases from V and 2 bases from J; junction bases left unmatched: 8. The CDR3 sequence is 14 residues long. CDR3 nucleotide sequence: TGCAGCGTTTTTGTATGGGACAGTCAAGAGACCCAGTACTTC. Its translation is CSVFVWDSQETQYF.

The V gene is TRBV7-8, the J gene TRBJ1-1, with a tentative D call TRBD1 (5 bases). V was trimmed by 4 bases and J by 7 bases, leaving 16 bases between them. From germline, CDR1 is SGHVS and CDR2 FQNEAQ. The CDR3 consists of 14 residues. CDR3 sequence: CASSSNGGIDEAFF. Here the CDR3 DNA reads TGTGCCAGCAGCTCAAACGGGGGGATCGATGAAGCTTTCTTT.

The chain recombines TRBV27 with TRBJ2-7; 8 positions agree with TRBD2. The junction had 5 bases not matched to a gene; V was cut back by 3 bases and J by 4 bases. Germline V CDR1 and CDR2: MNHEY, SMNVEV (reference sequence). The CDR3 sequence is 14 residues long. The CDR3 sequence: CASSFSAGGYEQYF. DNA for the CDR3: TGTGCCAGCAGTTTTTCGGCGGGAGGATACGAGCAGTACTTC.

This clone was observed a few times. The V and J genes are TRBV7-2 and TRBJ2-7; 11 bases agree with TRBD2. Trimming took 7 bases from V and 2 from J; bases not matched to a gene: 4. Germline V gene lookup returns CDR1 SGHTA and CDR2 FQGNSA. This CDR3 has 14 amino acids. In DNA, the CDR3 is TGTGCCAGCACCTTGACTAGCGGGACCTACGAGCAGTACTTC. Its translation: CASTLTSGTYEQYF.

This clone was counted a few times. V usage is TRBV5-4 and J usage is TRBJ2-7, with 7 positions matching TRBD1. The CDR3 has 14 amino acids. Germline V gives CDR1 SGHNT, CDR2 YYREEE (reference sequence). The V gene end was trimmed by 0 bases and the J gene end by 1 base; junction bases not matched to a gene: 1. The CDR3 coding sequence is TGTGCCAGCAGCTTGGAGGGACAGTCCTACGAGCAGTACTTC. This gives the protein CASSLEGQSYEQYF.

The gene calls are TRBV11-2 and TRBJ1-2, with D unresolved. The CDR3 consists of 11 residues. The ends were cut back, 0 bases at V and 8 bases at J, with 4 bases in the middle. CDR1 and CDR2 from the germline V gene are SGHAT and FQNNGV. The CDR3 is CASSLDRGYTF. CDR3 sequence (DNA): TGTGCCAGCAGCTTAGATCGGGGCTACACCTTC.

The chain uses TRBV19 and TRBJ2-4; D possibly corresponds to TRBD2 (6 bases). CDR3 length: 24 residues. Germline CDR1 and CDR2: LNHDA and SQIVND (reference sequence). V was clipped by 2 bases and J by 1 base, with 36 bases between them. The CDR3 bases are TGTGCCAGTAGTATATTCATTAAGGGCAAGCAGACTAGTAGCCTATATGGGGCCAAAAACATTCAGTACTTC. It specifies CASSIFIKGKQTSSLYGAKNIQYF.

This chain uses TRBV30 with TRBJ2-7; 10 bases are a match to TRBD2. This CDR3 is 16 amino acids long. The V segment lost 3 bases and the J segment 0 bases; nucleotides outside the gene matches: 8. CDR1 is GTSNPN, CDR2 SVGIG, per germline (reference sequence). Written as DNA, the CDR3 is TGTGCCTGGAGGGACATAGCGGGAGGCCACTCCTACGAGCAGTACTTC. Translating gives CAWRDIAGGHSYEQYF.

DNA for the CDR3: TGTGCCAGCAGCCGGGGACTAGCGGGGACCTACGAGCAGTACTTC. This codes for CASSRGLAGTYEQYF. J is TRBJ2-7 and V is TRBV11-1; the match to TRBD2 covers 13 bases. With 5 bases clipped from V and 2 bases from J, the junction kept 3 bases outside the gene matches. The CDR3 length is 15 residues. CDR1 is SGHAT and CDR2 is FQDESV in the germline V gene (reference sequence).

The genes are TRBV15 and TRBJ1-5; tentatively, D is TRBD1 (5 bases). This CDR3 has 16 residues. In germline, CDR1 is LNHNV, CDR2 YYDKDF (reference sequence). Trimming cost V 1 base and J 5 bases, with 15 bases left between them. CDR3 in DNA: TGTGCCACCAGCAGAGCGTTTCGGCAGGGCGATCAGCCCCAGCATTTT. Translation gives CATSRAFRQGDQPQHF.

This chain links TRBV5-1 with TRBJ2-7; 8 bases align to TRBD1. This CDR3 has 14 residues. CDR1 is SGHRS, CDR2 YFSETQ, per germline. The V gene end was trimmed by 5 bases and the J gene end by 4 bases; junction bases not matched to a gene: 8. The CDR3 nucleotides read TGCGCCAGCAGTTCAACAGGGGGTCGGTACGAGCAGTACTTC. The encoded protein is CASSSTGGRYEQYF.

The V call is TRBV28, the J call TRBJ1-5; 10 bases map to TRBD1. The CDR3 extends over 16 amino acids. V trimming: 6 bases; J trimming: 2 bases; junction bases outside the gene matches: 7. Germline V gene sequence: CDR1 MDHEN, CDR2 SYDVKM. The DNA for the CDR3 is TGTGCCAGCAGCTATACCGGGACAGGGGGCAATCAGCCCCAGCATTTT. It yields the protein CASSYTGTGGNQPQHF.

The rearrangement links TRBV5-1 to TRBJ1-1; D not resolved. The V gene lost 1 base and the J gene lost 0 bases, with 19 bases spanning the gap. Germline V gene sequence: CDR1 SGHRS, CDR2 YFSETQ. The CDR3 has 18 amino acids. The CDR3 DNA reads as TGCGCCAGCAGCTTGTTTTCACAGTTAAACCTTATGAACACTGAAGCTTTCTTT. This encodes CASSLFSQLNLMNTEAFF.

DNA of the CDR3: TGTGCCAGCAGCTTGGGACTAGCCGAGCAGTACTTC. Protein product: CASSLGLAEQYF. The V call is TRBV5-8, the J call TRBJ2-7; TRBD2 agrees at 7 bases. V gave up 0 bases and J gave up 6 bases; unmatched junction bases: 0. The CDR3 runs 12 residues. Per germline, CDR1 SGHTS and CDR2 YDEGEE.

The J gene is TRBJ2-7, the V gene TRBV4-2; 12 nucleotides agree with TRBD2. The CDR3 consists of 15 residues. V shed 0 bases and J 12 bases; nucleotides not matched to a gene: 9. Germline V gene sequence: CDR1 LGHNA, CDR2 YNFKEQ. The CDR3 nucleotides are TGTGCCAGCAGCCAAGAATCCAGACTAGCGGGAGTGGTGTACTTC. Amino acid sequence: CASSQESRLAGVVYF.

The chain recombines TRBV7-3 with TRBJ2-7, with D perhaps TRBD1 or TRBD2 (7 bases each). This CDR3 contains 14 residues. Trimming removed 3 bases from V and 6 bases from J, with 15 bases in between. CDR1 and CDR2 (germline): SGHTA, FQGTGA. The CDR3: CASSFRGDSFEQYF. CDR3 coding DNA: TGTGCCAGCAGCTTTCGGGGGGACAGTTTCGAGCAGTACTTC.

CDR3 loop: CASSHRQGQNYGYTF. The DNA of the CDR3 is TGTGCCAGCAGCCACCGACAGGGGCAAAACTATGGCTACACCTTC. This chain joins TRBV14 and TRBJ1-2; the match to TRBD1 covers 8 bases. This CDR3 contains 15 residues. Per germline, CDR1 SGHDN and CDR2 FVKESK. Trimming removed 3 bases from V and 2 bases from J; junction bases left unmatched: 5.